This T cell receptor (beta chain) was identified during a study of OX40 agonist ivuxolimab in advanced cancers. Whole-study context: The group had a mean age of roughly 56 years, ranged from about 20 to 80, and was 80% to 90% male.

Germline V gene sequence: CDR1 MNHEY, CDR2 SVGAGI. CDR3 length: 12 residues. V shed 4 bases and J shed 3 bases, with 6 bases lying between them. Collection of blood occurred at baseline, at cycle 4 day 1, and at cycle 7 day 1. Only in-frame clones appear in the TCRdb table, and some are missing; sequencing was by immunoSEQ multiplex PCR. There are roughly 71,000 clones in the sample; approximately 88% occur only once, and 0.45% to 0.6% lies in the top ten. This chain joins TRBV6-5 and TRBJ1-1; D gene ambiguous. The input for sequencing was CD4+ or CD8+ T cells sorted from blood, taken in a trial of the OX40 agonist ivuxolimab. The receptor was derived from an adult with an advanced solid tumor such as melanoma, head and neck, liver or kidney cancer. For the CDR3, the DNA is TGTGCCAGCAGTTCATCCCACACTGAAGCTTTCTTT. It is translated as CASSSSHTEAFF.